One sample yielded the 10 T cell receptor beta chains listed below, sequenced in a study of spatial heterogeneity in lung cancer. Using its own MiXCR run on the 5' RACE reads, TCRdb lists one record per CDR3 protein. The sample lists about 40,000 distinct CDR3 sequences, 5.2% seen once, with about 25% in the top ten. The sample's time point: sample taken at primary tumor resection. Sequenced material: PBMCs, taken at surgery. These receptors all come from a female donor with early-stage non-small cell lung cancer.

This clonotype was picked up many times. The gene calls are TRBV6-6 and TRBJ1-1; possibly TRBD1 for D (6 bases). The CDR3 runs to 14 residues. Deletions cut 2 bases from V and 7 bases from J, with 14 bases between. From germline, CDR1 is MNHNY and CDR2 SVGAGI (reference sequence). The DNA for the CDR3 is TGTGCCAGCAGTTACACCACAGGGAAAGGTGAAGCTTTCTTT. Protein product: CASSYTTGKGEAFF.

This clonotype was detected ten times or more. The rearrangement uses TRBV7-6 and TRBJ1-1; 7 bases are a match to TRBD1. The germline V gene encodes CDR1 SGHVS and CDR2 FNYEAQ. The CDR3 runs to 14 residues. V lost 5 bases and J lost 7; bases outside the gene matches: 10. DNA of the CDR3: TGTGCCAGCAGCCCCCTTCAGGGGGGGGGTGAAGCTTTCTTT. It specifies CASSPLQGGGEAFF.

This clonotype was seen many times. This chain uses TRBV18 with TRBJ2-3; D remains ambiguous. Trimming removed 4 bases at V and 0 bases at J, with 8 bases between. The CDR3 extends over 14 amino acids. The V gene's germline CDR1 is KGHSH and CDR2 LQKENI. This CDR3 reads CASSLQPSTDTQYF. CDR3 nucleotides: TGTGCCAGCTCACTGCAGCCTAGCACAGATACGCAGTATTTT. The complete variable domain, with remaining parts taken from reference TRBV18 and TRBJ2-3, reads NAGVMQNPRHLVRRRGQEARLRCSPMKGHSHVYWYRQLPEEGLKFMVYLQKENIIDESGMPKERFSAEFPKEGPSILRIQQVVRGDSAAYFCASSLQPSTDTQYFGPGTRLTVL.

This clonotype was recorded at least ten times. The chain couples TRBV7-2 to TRBJ2-7; 9 bases are shared with TRBD1. Germline CDR1 and CDR2: SGHTA and FQGNSA. The CDR3 has 13 amino acids. The trim removed 4 bases at V and 6 bases at J, leaving 4 bases unmatched. For the CDR3, the DNA is TGTGCCAGCAGCTCCGGACAGGGGACCGAGCAGTACTTC. The encoded protein is CASSSGQGTEQYF.

This clonotype was seen more than once but under ten times. The chain combines TRBV18 with TRBJ2-3; perhaps TRBD1 as D (5 bases). Germline CDR1 reads KGHSH; CDR2 reads LQKENI. This CDR3 has 15 residues. V was cut by 2 bases and J by 4 bases, with 13 bases left in between. The DNA of the CDR3 is TGTGCCAGCTCACCAGTGGGGCGTGGGGCAGATACGCAGTATTTT. It codes for CASSPVGRGADTQYF. The full variable domain, its missing parts supplied by reference TRBV18 and TRBJ2-3, is NAGVMQNPRHLVRRRGQEARLRCSPMKGHSHVYWYRQLPEEGLKFMVYLQKENIIDESGMPKERFSAEFPKEGPSILRIQQVVRGDSAAYFCASSPVGRGADTQYFGPGTRLTVL.

By share, this clonotype counts as medium-sized. The rearrangement uses TRBV7-2 and TRBJ2-3, with D possibly called TRBD1 or TRBD2 (5 bases each). Germline CDR1 and CDR2: SGHTA and FQGNSA. This CDR3 is 14 amino acids long. V was trimmed by 3 bases and J by 2 bases, leaving 9 bases between them. CDR3 amino acids: CASSFDGATDTQYF. The CDR3 DNA follows: TGTGCCAGCAGCTTCGACGGGGCCACAGATACGCAGTATTTT.

This clonotype occurred many times. This chain uses TRBV4-2 with TRBJ1-2, with TRBD1 identical over 7 bases. The germline gives CDR1 LGHNA, CDR2 YNFKEQ. The CDR3 covers 13 residues. V shed 1 base, J shed 8 bases, and the junction held 4 bases outside the gene matches. The DNA for the CDR3 is TGTGCCAGCAGCCAAGGAGGGGGCCGCGGCTACACCTTC. Its translation: CASSQGGGRGYTF.

This clonotype appeared many times. This chain connects TRBV12-3 or TRBV12-4 to TRBJ2-2; TRBD2 might be the D (5 bases). Trimming shortened V by 5 bases and J by 0 bases, and 10 bases separated the two germline ends. This CDR3 contains 15 residues. The CDR3: CASSPLLANTGELFF. In nucleotides, the CDR3 is TGTGCCAGCAGTCCCCTACTAGCGAACACCGGGGAGCTGTTTTTT.

This clonotype was detected ten times or more. V usage is TRBV3-1 and J usage is TRBJ1-5; D possibly corresponds to TRBD1 (5 bases). The CDR3 sequence is 15 residues long. With 4 bases removed from V and 5 bases from J, the gap between germline ends came to 15 bases. From germline, CDR1 is LGHDT and CDR2 YNNKEL (reference sequence). This CDR3 is CASSPSWQGYQPQHF. The DNA for the CDR3 is TGTGCCAGCAGCCCCTCCTGGCAGGGTTATCAGCCCCAGCATTTT.

There are a few counts of this clonotype. This sequence joins TRBV4-2 and TRBJ2-3; maybe TRBD2 (5 bases). Trimming stripped 0 bases from V and 0 bases from J, with 13 bases between. CDR1 and CDR2 from the germline V gene are LGHNA and YNFKEQ. The CDR3 contains 17 residues. As DNA, the CDR3 is TGTGCCAGCAGCCAAGATCCGGCGGGCGCTAGCACAGATACGCAGTATTTT. Its translation: CASSQDPAGASTDTQYF.